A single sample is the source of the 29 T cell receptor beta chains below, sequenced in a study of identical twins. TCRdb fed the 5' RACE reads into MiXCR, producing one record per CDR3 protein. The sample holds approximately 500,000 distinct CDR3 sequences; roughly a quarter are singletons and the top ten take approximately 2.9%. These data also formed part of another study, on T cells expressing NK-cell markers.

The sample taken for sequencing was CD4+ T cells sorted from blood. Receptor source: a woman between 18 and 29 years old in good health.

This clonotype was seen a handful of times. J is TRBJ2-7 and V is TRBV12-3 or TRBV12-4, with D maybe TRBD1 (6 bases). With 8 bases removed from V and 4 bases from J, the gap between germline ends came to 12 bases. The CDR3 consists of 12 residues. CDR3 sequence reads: CASPWTVYEQYF. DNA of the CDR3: TGTGCCAGCCCCTGGACAGTTTACGAGCAGTACTTC.

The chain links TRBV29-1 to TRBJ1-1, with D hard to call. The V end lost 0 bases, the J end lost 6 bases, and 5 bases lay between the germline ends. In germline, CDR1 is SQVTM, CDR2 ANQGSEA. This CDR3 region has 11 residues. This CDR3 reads CSVEESAEAFF. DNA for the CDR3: TGCAGCGTTGAAGAGTCCGCTGAAGCTTTCTTT.

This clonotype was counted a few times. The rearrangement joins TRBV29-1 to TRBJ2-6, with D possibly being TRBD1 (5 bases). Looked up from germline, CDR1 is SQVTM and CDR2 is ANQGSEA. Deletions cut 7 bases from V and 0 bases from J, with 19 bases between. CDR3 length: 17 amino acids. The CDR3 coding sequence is TGCAGCGCAAGCCAGAGACAGACCCCCTCTGGGGCCAACGTCCTGACTTTC. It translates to CSASQRQTPSGANVLTF. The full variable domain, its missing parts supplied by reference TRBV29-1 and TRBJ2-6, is SAVISQKPSRDICQRGTSLTIQCQVDSQVTMMFWYRQQPGQSLTLIATANQGSEATYESGFVIDKFPISRPNLTFSTLTVSNMSPEDSSIYLCSASQRQTPSGANVLTFGAGSRLTVL.

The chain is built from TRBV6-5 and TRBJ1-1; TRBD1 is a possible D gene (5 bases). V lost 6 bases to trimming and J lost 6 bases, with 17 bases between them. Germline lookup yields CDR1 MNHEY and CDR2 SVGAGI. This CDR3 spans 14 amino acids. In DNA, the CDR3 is TGTGCCAGCAGATTACGGGTTCTGGGACCTGAAGCTTTCTTT. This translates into CASRLRVLGPEAFF.

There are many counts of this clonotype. The CDR3 loop reads CASSLNENTEAFF. CDR3 coding DNA: TGTGCCAGCAGTTTAAATGAGAACACTGAAGCTTTCTTT. The chain carries TRBV12-3 or TRBV12-4 and TRBJ1-1; D unclear. The CDR3 is 13 amino acids. Trimming took 2 bases from V and 1 from J, leaving 5 bases between them.

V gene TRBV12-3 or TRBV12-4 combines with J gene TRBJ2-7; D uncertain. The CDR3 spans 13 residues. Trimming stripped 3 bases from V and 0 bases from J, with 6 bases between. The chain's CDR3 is CASSFQFSYEQYF. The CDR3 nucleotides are TGTGCCAGCAGTTTCCAGTTCTCCTACGAGCAGTACTTC.

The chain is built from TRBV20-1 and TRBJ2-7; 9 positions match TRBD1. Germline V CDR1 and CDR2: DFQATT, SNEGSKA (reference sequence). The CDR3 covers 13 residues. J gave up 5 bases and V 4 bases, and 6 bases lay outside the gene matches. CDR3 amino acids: CSANRGPRNEQYF. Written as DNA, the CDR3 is TGCAGTGCTAACAGGGGGCCCAGGAACGAGCAGTACTTC.

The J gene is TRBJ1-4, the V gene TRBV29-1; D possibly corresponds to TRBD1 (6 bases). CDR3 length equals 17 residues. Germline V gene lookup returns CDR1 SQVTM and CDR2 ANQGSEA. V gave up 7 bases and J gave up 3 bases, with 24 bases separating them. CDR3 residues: CSGDWQGNPTANEKLFF. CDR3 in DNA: TGCAGCGGCGATTGGCAGGGGAACCCGACGGCTAATGAAAAACTGTTTTTT.

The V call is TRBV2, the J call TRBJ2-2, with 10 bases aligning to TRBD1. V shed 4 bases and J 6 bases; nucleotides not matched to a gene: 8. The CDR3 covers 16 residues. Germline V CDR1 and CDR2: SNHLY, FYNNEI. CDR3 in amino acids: CASSGRDRGIAGELFF. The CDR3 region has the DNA TGTGCCAGCAGTGGCCGGGACAGGGGTATCGCCGGGGAGCTGTTTTTT.

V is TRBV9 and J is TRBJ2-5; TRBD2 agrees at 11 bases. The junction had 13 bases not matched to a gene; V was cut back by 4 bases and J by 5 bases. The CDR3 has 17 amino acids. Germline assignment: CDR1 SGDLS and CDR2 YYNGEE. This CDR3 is CASSPRVVAGGLETQYF. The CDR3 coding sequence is TGTGCCAGCAGCCCGAGAGTAGTAGCGGGAGGGTTGGAGACCCAGTACTTC.

CDR3 amino acids: CAITKNLAGGQETQYF. Here the CDR3 DNA reads TGTGCCATCACTAAGAATCTAGCGGGAGGCCAAGAGACCCAGTACTTC. The chain recombines TRBV10-3 with TRBJ2-5, with TRBD2 matching 11 bases. V gave up 7 bases and J gave up 1 base; unmatched junction bases: 8. The CDR3 length is 16 residues. Germline CDR1 reads ENHRY; CDR2 reads SYGVKD.

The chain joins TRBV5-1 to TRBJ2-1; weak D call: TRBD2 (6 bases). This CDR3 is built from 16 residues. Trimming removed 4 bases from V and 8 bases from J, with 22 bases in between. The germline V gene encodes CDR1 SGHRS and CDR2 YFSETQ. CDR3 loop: CASSPSGRPGIDEQFF. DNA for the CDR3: TGCGCCAGCAGCCCCTCGGGGAGGCCGGGTATCGATGAGCAGTTCTTC.

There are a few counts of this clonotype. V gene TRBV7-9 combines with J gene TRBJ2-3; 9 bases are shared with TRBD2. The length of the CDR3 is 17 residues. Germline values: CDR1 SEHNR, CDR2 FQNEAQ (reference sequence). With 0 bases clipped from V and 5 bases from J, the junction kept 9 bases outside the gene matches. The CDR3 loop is CASSLALSSGSRDTQYF. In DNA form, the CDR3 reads TGTGCCAGCAGCTTAGCGCTGAGTAGCGGGAGTCGAGATACGCAGTATTTT.

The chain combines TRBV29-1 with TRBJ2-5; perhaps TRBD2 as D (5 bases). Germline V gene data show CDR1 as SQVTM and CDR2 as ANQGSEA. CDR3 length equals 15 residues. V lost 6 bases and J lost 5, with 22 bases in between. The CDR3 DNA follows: TGCAGCGTACCGGCAGACGGGGTTGCTGCGGAGACCCAGTACTTC. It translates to CSVPADGVAAETQYF.

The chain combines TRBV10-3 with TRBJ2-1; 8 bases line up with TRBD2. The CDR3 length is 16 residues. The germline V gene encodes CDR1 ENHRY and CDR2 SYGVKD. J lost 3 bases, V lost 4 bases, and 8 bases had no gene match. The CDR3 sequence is CAISGIAGSRYNEQFF. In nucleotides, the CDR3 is TGTGCCATCAGTGGCATAGCGGGAAGTCGCTACAATGAGCAGTTCTTC.

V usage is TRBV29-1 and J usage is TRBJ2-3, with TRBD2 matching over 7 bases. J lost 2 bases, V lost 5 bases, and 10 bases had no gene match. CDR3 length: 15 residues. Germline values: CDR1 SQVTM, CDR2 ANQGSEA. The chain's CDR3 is CSVSGPAGTTDTQYF. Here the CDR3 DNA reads TGCAGCGTTTCCGGTCCAGCGGGAACCACAGATACGCAGTATTTT.

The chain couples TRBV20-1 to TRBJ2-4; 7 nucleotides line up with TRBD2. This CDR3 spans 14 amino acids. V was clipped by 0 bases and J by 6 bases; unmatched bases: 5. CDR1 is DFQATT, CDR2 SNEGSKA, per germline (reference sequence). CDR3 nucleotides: TGCAGTGCTAGAGAAAAAGGGAGGGGAAACATTCAGTACTTC. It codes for CSAREKGRGNIQYF.

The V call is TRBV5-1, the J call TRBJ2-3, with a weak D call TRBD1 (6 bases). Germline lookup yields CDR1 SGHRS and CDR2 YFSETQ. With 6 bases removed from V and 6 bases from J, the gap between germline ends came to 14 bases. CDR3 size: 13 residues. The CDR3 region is CASKAGAADTQYF. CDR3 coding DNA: TGCGCCAGCAAGGCAGGGGCGGCGGATACGCAGTATTTT.

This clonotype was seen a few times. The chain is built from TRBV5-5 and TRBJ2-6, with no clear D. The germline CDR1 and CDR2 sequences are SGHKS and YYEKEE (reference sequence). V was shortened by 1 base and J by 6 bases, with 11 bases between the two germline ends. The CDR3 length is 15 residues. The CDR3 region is CASSLRETAANVLTF. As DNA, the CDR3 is TGTGCCAGCAGCTTGAGAGAAACCGCGGCCAACGTCCTGACTTTC.

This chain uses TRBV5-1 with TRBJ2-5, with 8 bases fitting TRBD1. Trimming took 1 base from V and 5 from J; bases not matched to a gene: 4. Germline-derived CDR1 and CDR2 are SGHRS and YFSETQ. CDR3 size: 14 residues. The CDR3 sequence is CASSLRAGGETQYF. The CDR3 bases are TGCGCCAGCAGCTTGCGGGCAGGGGGCGAGACCCAGTACTTC.

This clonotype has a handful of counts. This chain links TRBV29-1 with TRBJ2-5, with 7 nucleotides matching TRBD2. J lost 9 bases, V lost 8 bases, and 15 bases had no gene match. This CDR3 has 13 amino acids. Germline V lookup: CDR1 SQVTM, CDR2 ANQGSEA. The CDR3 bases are TGCAGCTCCTTGGGATCCGTGAGCGGGGCCCAGTACTTC. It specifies CSSLGSVSGAQYF.

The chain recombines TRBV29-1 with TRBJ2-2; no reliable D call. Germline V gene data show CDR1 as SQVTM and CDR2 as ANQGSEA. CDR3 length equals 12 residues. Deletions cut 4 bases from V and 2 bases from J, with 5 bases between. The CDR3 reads CSVAQNTGELFF. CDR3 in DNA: TGCAGCGTTGCCCAAAACACCGGGGAGCTGTTTTTT.

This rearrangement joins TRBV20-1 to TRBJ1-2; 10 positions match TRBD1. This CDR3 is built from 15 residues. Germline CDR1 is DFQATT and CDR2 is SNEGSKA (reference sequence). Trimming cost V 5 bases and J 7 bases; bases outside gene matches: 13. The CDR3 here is CSAPRDRGLWGGYTF. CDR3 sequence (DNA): TGCAGTGCTCCGAGGGACAGGGGATTATGGGGTGGCTACACCTTC.

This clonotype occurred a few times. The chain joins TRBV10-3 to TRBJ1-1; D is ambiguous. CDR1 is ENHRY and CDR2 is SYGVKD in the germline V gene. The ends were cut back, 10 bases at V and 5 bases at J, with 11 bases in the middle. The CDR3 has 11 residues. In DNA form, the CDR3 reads TGTGCCACCGTCGGAGGTACTGAAGCTTTCTTT. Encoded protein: CATVGGTEAFF.

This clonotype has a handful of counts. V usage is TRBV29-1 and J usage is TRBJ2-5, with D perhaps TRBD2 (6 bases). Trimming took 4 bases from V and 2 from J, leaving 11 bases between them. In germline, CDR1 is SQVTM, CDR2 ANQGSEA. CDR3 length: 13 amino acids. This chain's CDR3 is CSVGGAGQETQYF. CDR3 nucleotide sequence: TGCAGCGTTGGCGGCGCGGGACAAGAGACCCAGTACTTC.

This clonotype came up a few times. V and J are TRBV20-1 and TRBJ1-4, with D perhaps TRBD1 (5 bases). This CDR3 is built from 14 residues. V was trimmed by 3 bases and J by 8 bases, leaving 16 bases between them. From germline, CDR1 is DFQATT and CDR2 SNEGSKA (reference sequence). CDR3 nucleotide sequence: TGCAGTGCTAGCCCGGGGCACCTAAGCGAAAAACTGTTTTTT. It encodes CSASPGHLSEKLFF.

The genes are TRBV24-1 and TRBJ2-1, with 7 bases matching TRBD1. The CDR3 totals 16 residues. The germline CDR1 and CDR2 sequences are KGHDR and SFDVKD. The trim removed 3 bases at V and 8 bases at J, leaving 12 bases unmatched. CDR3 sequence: CATSDPTGSVGDEQFF. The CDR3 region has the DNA TGTGCCACCAGTGATCCGACAGGGTCGGTCGGCGATGAGCAGTTCTTC.

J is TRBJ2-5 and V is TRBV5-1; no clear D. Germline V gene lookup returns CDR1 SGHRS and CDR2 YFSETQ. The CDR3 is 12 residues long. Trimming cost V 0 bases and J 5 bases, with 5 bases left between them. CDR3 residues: CASSLAVETQYF. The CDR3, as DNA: TGCGCCAGCAGCTTGGCCGTCGAGACCCAGTACTTC.

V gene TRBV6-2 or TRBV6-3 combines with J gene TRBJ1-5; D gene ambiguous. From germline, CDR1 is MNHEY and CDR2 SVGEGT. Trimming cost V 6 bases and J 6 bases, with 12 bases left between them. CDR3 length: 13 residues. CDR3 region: CASRLIGSQPQHF. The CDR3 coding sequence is TGTGCCAGCAGACTCATAGGGAGTCAGCCCCAGCATTTT.